The next 3 T cell receptor beta chains were all read from a single sample in a study of cytomegalovirus exposure and HLA in healthy donors. The study ran its PCR with 60 Vbeta and 13 Jbeta primers. The protocol was immunoSEQ multiplex PCR, while the TCRdb copy is restricted to in-frame clones and leaves out a portion. The sample lists about 160,000 clones, approximately 80% occurring once. Specimen: PBMCs. The receptors derive from a man aged 18 to 35 in good health and CMV-seropositive.

This clone has only a few counts. The rearrangement links TRBV2 to TRBJ2-7, with a weak D call TRBD2 (5 bases). This CDR3 has 12 amino acids. The germline gives CDR1 SNHLY, CDR2 FYNNEI. V gave up 4 bases and J gave up 4 bases, with 8 bases separating them. The CDR3 nucleotides are TGTGCCAGCAGTGTACGGGGTTACGAGCAGTACTTC. Its translation is CASSVRGYEQYF. Variable domain in full (rest from reference TRBV2 and TRBJ2-7): EPEVTQTPSHQVTQMGQEVILRCVPISNHLYFYWYRQILGQKVEFLVSFYNNEISEKSEIFDDQFSVERPDGSNFTLKIRSTKLEDSAMYFCASSVRGYEQYFGPGTRLTVT.

The chain couples TRBV5-6 to TRBJ1-5; TRBD1 agrees at 9 bases. V lost 5 bases and J lost 3; bases outside the gene matches: 6. The germline V gene has CDR1 SGHDT and CDR2 YYEEEE. The CDR3 is 15 amino acids. CDR3 DNA: TGTGCCAGCAGGACGTGGGACAGGGCCAATCAGCCCCAGCATTTT. This sequence encodes CASRTWDRANQPQHF.

This chain uses TRBV5-5 with TRBJ2-1, with 10 bases aligning to TRBD2. The germline V gene encodes CDR1 SGHKS and CDR2 YYEKEE (reference sequence). The CDR3 is 18 residues long. V lost 1 base to trimming and J lost 4 bases; unmatched junction nucleotides: 11. CDR3 nucleotide sequence: TGTGCCAGCAGCTTGCCCTCGACTAGCGGGCAAGCGTACAATGAGCAGTTCTTC. Translated, it gives CASSLPSTSGQAYNEQFF. Full variable domain (missing parts from reference TRBV5-5 and TRBJ2-1): DAGVTQSPTHLIKTRGQQVTLRCSPISGHKSVSWYQQVLGQGPQFIFQYYEKEERGRGNFPDRFSARQFPNYSSELNVNALLLGDSALYLCASSLPSTSGQAYNEQFFGPGTRLTVL.